The rows below give T cell receptor beta chains drawn from one sample of a study of T cell repertoires in cytomegalovirus infection. TCRdb independently ran MiXCR on the reads; one entry per CDR3 protein. The sample includes approximately 180,000 distinct CDR3 sequences, 15% to 20% of them seen just once. The specimen was PBMCs. These receptors all come from a human donor in good health (CMV status not recorded). Some clones in this sample may be carry-over from other donors' samples. Both conserved end residues are part of each CDR3. The D gene is left open where the match is weak. Some rows have no size entry. The others give once, few or many, or a class for an expanded clone.

CDR3 DNA	CDR3 protein	D gene	clone size	V gene	J gene
TGTGCCAGCAGCAACCCGGACAGGGGGCGAAACTATGGCTACACCTTC	CASSNPDRGRNYGYTF	TRBD1	many	TRBV5-4	TRBJ1-2
TGTGCCAGCAGCTTAGCACCGACAGGGGAAGAGACCCAGTACTTC	CASSLAPTGEETQYF	TRBD1	.	TRBV7-9	TRBJ2-5
TGCAGTGCTTCGGACGGGCGCTATGGCTACACCTTC	CSASDGRYGYTF	.	.	TRBV20-1	TRBJ1-2
TGTGCCAGCAGAAGCGGGGCTAGCACAGATACGCAGTATTTT	CASRSGASTDTQYF	TRBD2	few	TRBV2	TRBJ2-3
TGTGCCAGCAGCTTAAGGCCCCTGGGAGAGTTGAGGGGGGCCTTCCAAGAGACCCAGTACTTC	CASSLRPLGELRGAFQETQYF	.	many	TRBV7-8	TRBJ2-5
TGCAGTGCTAGAGATCGAAACAGGGGGCCCTACGAGCAGTACTTC	CSARDRNRGPYEQYF	TRBD1	.	TRBV20-1	TRBJ2-7
TGTGCCAGCAGCCGGCAGAGTGGCGCGATTGGAGATACGCAGTATTTT	CASSRQSGAIGDTQYF	.	few	TRBV3-1	TRBJ2-3
TGTGCCAGCAGCTCGGGACAGCTTATAGCCCAGCATTTT	CASSSGQLIAQHF	TRBD1	many	TRBV7-2	TRBJ1-5
TGTGCCAGCAGCTTAGGGACAGGGGCGACTGAAGCTTTCTTT	CASSLGTGATEAFF	TRBD1	many	TRBV7-9	TRBJ1-1
TGTGCCACCCTCTCTTTGGGCATTCAGTACTTC	CATLSLGIQYF	.	many	TRBV7-2	TRBJ2-4
TGTGCCAGCAGCTCACAGGGTGGATGGGGCCTGAACACTGAAGCTTTCTTT	CASSSQGGWGLNTEAFF	.	few	TRBV7-9	TRBJ1-1
TGTGCCATCGGAGGGAACGCAGATACGCAGTATTTT	CAIGGNADTQYF	.	few	TRBV10-3	TRBJ2-3